Below, one T cell receptor (beta chain) is given with its context. No antigen is known for it. The source of the sample is a study of radiotherapy plus CTLA-4 blockade in lung cancer. Overall study context: The study recorded objective responses in around 18% of patients and disease control in 25% to 35%. Study observations and caveats: Expansion in blood of tumor-derived TCR clones was seen after radiotherapy plus ipilimumab. Reports state that early shifts in blood T cell clones, with interferon-beta, best predicted response.

Per the germline V gene, CDR1 is SGHTA and CDR2 is FQGTGA. CDR3 length equals 13 residues. V was shortened by 1 base and J by 11 bases, with 14 bases between the two germline ends. The repertoire was sequenced with immunoSEQ multiplex PCR; TCRdb's copy has only in-frame clones and lacks some. The repertoire holds about 80,000 clones, around 87% seen once, with 0.87% in the top ten. Focal radiation was given together with CTLA-4 blockade (ipilimumab) to patients with chemo-refractory metastatic non-small-cell lung cancer. The sequencing here drew on peripheral blood, taken from a patient treated with radiotherapy plus ipilimumab. The sequence was collected from a human donor with non-small cell lung cancer who had stable disease on radiotherapy plus ipilimumab. The J gene is TRBJ1-1, the V gene TRBV7-3; D gene ambiguous. CDR3 sequence reads: CASSLSGGRRAFF. The CDR3 DNA follows: TGTGCCAGCAGCTTAAGTGGAGGGAGGCGGGCTTTCTTT.